Shown below are 25 T cell receptor beta chains from a single sample sequenced in a study of blood T cell repertoires in COVID-19. Clones were read by immunoSEQ multiplex PCR, and TCRdb kept only the in-frame ones, dropping some. The profile shows hundreds of thousands of clones, about 85% of them singletons. Sequenced: peripheral blood. The receptors here all came from an elderly woman with acute or convalescent COVID-19.

The chain joins TRBV7-2 to TRBJ1-2, with D perhaps matching TRBD1 (6 bases). Germline CDR1 reads SGHTA; CDR2 reads FQGNSA. Deletions cut 5 bases from V and 3 bases from J, with 19 bases between. The CDR3 runs 16 residues. CDR3 bases: TGTGCCAGCAGCCGTTCACAGGGAAACTTCTACTATGGCTACACCTTC. It is translated as CASSRSQGNFYYGYTF. The whole variable domain, remainder taken from reference TRBV7-2 and TRBJ1-2, is GAGVSQSPSNKVTEKGKDVELRCDPISGHTALYWYRQSLGQGLEFLIYFQGNSAPDKSGLPSDRFSAERTGGSVSTLTIQRTQQEDSAVYLCASSRSQGNFYYGYTFGSGTRLTVV.

This chain joins TRBV3-1 (or the pseudogene TRBV3-2) and TRBJ2-5, with TRBD1 identical over 7 bases. The CDR3 extends over 13 amino acids. V shed 4 bases, J shed 5 bases, and the junction held 4 bases outside the gene matches. Germline V gives CDR1 LGHDT, CDR2 YNNKEL (reference sequence). DNA of the CDR3: TGTGCCAGCAGCCCGACAGGGATCGAGACCCAGTACTTC. Translated, it gives CASSPTGIETQYF.

The chain carries TRBV3-1 (or the pseudogene TRBV3-2) and TRBJ1-2, with D possibly matching TRBD1 (5 bases). V lost 6 bases and J lost 2, with 10 bases in between. Germline V gives CDR1 LGHDT, CDR2 YNNKEL (reference sequence). CDR3 length: 13 residues. CDR3 sequence reads: CASRLGANYGYTF. DNA of the CDR3: TGTGCCAGCAGACTTGGGGCAAACTATGGCTACACCTTC.

V usage is TRBV29-1 and J usage is TRBJ2-3; unclear D gene. This CDR3 has 13 residues. Trimming shortened V by 4 bases and J by 2 bases, and 10 bases separated the two germline ends. Per the germline V gene, CDR1 is SQVTM and CDR2 is ANQGSEA. The CDR3 loop is CSVVRQTTDTQYF. CDR3 DNA sequence: TGCAGCGTTGTGAGGCAGACCACAGATACGCAGTATTTT.

This chain connects TRBV11-2 to TRBJ2-3, with no clear D. Trimming left V 6 bases short and J 3 bases short, with 4 bases between. The CDR3 consists of 11 residues. CDR1 and CDR2 (germline): SGHAT, FQNNGV. For the CDR3, the DNA is TGTGCCAGCAGGAGGACAGATACGCAGTATTTT. Its protein product is CASRRTDTQYF.

This clone showed up just a few times. V and J are TRBV20-1 and TRBJ1-4; 9 nucleotides agree with TRBD1. CDR3 length: 15 residues. J lost 5 bases, V lost 3 bases, and 7 bases had no gene match. In germline, CDR1 is DFQATT, CDR2 SNEGSKA (reference sequence). The CDR3 DNA reads TGCAGTGCTAGTTCCCCTGGGACAGGGAATGAAAAACTGTTTTTT. The encoded protein is CSASSPGTGNEKLFF.

The chain has TRBV5-6 and TRBJ1-6, with D tentatively TRBD1 (5 bases). This CDR3 has 16 amino acids. Germline loops: CDR1 SGHDT, CDR2 YYEEEE. V was pared by 1 base and J by 9 bases, with 17 bases between. CDR3: CASSLYSGQGSSPLHF. DNA for the CDR3: TGTGCCAGCAGCTTGTATTCTGGGCAGGGAAGTTCACCCCTCCACTTT.

V is TRBV18 and J is TRBJ2-7; 9 nucleotides align to TRBD1. The CDR3 sequence is 15 residues long. The junction had 6 bases not matched to a gene; V was cut back by 6 bases and J by 0 bases. Germline CDR1 and CDR2: KGHSH and LQKENI. The CDR3 DNA is TGTGCCAGCTCGGGGACGGGACAGGGCTCCTACGAGCAGTACTTC. Translated, it gives CASSGTGQGSYEQYF. Full variable domain (remainder filled in from reference TRBV18 and TRBJ2-7): NAGVMQNPRHLVRRRGQEARLRCSPMKGHSHVYWYRQLPEEGLKFMVYLQKENIIDESGMPKERFSAEFPKEGPSILRIQQVVRGDSAAYFCASSGTGQGSYEQYFGPGTRLTVT.

The chain employs TRBV7-2 and TRBJ1-5, with D perhaps matching TRBD1 (6 bases). CDR1 is SGHTA, CDR2 FQGNSA, per germline. The V end lost 5 bases, the J end lost 0 bases, and 11 bases lay between the germline ends. This CDR3 contains 15 residues. CDR3 sequence: CASSAQQGSNQPQHF. As DNA, the CDR3 is TGTGCCAGCAGCGCACAACAGGGTAGCAATCAGCCCCAGCATTTT.

The chain couples TRBV6-1 to TRBJ2-7; no clear D gene. Germline loops: CDR1 MNHNS, CDR2 SASEGT. Trimming took 3 bases from V and 7 from J, leaving 7 bases between them. The CDR3 loop spans 11 amino acids. CDR3 nucleotides: TGTGCCAGCAGTGAGGAGAGGGAGCAGTACTTC. Translating it yields CASSEEREQYF.

This clone was picked up one time. The rearrangement links TRBV7-8 to TRBJ2-5; a possible D gene is TRBD1 (5 bases). The V gene's germline CDR1 is SGHVS and CDR2 FQNEAQ. V was clipped by 1 base and J by 0 bases, with 15 bases between them. CDR3 length: 17 amino acids. This chain's CDR3 is CASSLELQATYQETQYF. The CDR3 nucleotides read TGTGCCAGCAGCTTAGAGTTACAGGCGACGTACCAAGAGACCCAGTACTTC.

The genes are TRBV5-6 and TRBJ1-1, with TRBD1 matching over 7 bases. The germline CDR1 and CDR2 sequences are SGHDT and YYEEEE. The CDR3 is made up of 15 amino acids. Trimming cost V 0 bases and J 6 bases; bases outside gene matches: 8. CDR3 sequence reads: CASSLGDRVWAEAFF. The CDR3 nucleotides read TGTGCCAGCAGCTTGGGCGACAGGGTTTGGGCTGAAGCTTTCTTT.

The chain recombines TRBV10-1 with TRBJ1-1; 7 positions agree with TRBD1. CDR1 and CDR2 from the germline V gene are WNHNN and SYGVQD (reference sequence). The CDR3 loop spans 15 amino acids. Unmatched junction bases numbered 8, after V lost 3 bases and J lost 4 bases. The CDR3 nucleotides read TGCGCCAGCAGTGAACAGGGGCCGCCTGGCACTGAAGCTTTCTTT. Protein product: CASSEQGPPGTEAFF.

This rearrangement joins TRBV18 to TRBJ2-6, with D maybe TRBD1 (6 bases). This CDR3 is 16 amino acids long. CDR1 is KGHSH and CDR2 is LQKENI in the germline V gene. The V end lost 3 bases, the J end lost 0 bases, and 9 bases lay between the germline ends. The CDR3 loop is CASSPTGLSGANVLTF. The CDR3 DNA reads TGTGCCAGCTCACCTACAGGGCTCTCTGGGGCCAACGTCCTGACTTTC.

CDR3 in DNA: TGCGCCAGCAGCTTACAGGGACTAGCGGGGGGGCCCTCCGGGGAGCTGTTTTTT. Amino acid sequence: CASSLQGLAGGPSGELFF. The gene calls are TRBV5-1 and TRBJ2-2, with 16 positions matching TRBD2. Germline V CDR1 and CDR2: SGHRS, YFSETQ. The CDR3 is 18 residues long. V lost 2 bases, J lost 6 bases, and 7 bases stayed unmatched.

V gene TRBV5-1 combines with J gene TRBJ2-7; maybe TRBD2 (5 bases). The CDR3 is 15 residues long. Germline loops: CDR1 SGHRS, CDR2 YFSETQ. The V gene lost 0 bases and the J gene lost 0 bases, with 10 bases spanning the gap. Here the CDR3 reads CASSLGAGGSYEQYF. Here the CDR3 DNA reads TGCGCCAGCAGCTTGGGAGCTGGAGGCTCCTACGAGCAGTACTTC. The full variable domain, with the rest looked up from reference TRBV5-1 and TRBJ2-7, is KAGVTQTPRYLIKTRGQQVTLSCSPISGHRSVSWYQQTPGQGLQFLFEYFSETQRNKGNFPGRFSGRQFSNSRSEMNVSTLELGDSALYLCASSLGAGGSYEQYFGPGTRLTVT.

V usage is TRBV7-3 and J usage is TRBJ2-3, with D unclear. Trimming took 3 bases from V and 4 from J, leaving 8 bases between them. This CDR3 has 13 residues. Germline CDR1 is SGHTA and CDR2 is FQGTGA. CDR3 nucleotides: TGTGCCAGCAGCTTGCTTAGTTCAGATACGCAGTATTTT. As protein: CASSLLSSDTQYF. Supplemented by reference TRBV7-3 and TRBJ2-3, the full variable domain reads GAGVSQTPSNKVTEKGKYVELRCDPISGHTALYWYRQSLGQGPEFLIYFQGTGAADDSGLPNDRFFAVRPEGSVSTLKIQRTERGDSAVYLCASSLLSSDTQYFGPGTRLTVL.

The rearrangement uses TRBV5-1 and TRBJ1-2; D gene unclear. This CDR3 is 16 amino acids long. The V gene lost 0 bases and the J gene lost 4 bases, with 16 bases spanning the gap. Germline CDR1 is SGHRS and CDR2 is YFSETQ. Here the CDR3 reads CASSLAFEGEGYGYTF. The CDR3, as DNA: TGCGCCAGCAGCTTGGCCTTTGAGGGAGAGGGCTATGGCTACACCTTC.

This clone was seen more than once but under ten times. The chain links TRBV15 to TRBJ1-5; D is unresolved. CDR3 length equals 18 residues. V gave up 0 bases and J gave up 5 bases, with 20 bases separating them. Germline V lookup: CDR1 LNHNV, CDR2 YYDKDF (reference sequence). CDR3 coding DNA: TGTGCCACCAGCAGAGATCGGAGGTTTGGGCCCGGGGATCAGCCCCAGCATTTT. Encoded protein: CATSRDRRFGPGDQPQHF.

The chain is built from TRBV19 and TRBJ2-7; TRBD1 matches at 8 bases. With 5 bases clipped from V and 3 bases from J, the junction kept 9 bases outside the gene matches. The CDR3 length is 15 residues. CDR1 and CDR2 from the germline V gene are LNHDA and SQIVND (reference sequence). CDR3 in DNA: TGTGCCAGTAGTCGGGCAGGGGGCGACCACTACGAGCAGTACTTC. It translates to CASSRAGGDHYEQYF.

The chain joins TRBV3-1 (or the pseudogene TRBV3-2) to TRBJ2-1; 14 nucleotides line up with TRBD2. V was clipped by 5 bases and J by 7 bases; unmatched bases: 7. The CDR3 loop spans 16 amino acids. Per the germline V gene, CDR1 is LGHDT and CDR2 is YNNKEL (reference sequence). CDR3 DNA: TGTGCCAGCAGCTACTCGGGACTAGCGGGAGCAAATGAGCAGTTCTTC. This codes for CASSYSGLAGANEQFF.

The V gene is TRBV28, the J gene TRBJ2-7; 10 bases are shared with TRBD2. Per germline, CDR1 MDHEN and CDR2 SYDVKM. V dropped 8 bases and J dropped 0; count of bases not matched to a gene: 7. CDR3 size: 15 residues. CDR3 coding DNA: TGTGCCAGCCGGGGGGCTAGCGGGAGCTCCTACGAGCAGTACTTC. Amino acid sequence: CASRGASGSSYEQYF.

The sample holds a few counts of this clone. The chain recombines TRBV5-4 with TRBJ1-2, with a tentative D call TRBD1 (5 bases). This CDR3 has 14 amino acids. Germline values: CDR1 SGHNT, CDR2 YYREEE (reference sequence). V lost 4 bases to trimming and J lost 0 bases, with 10 bases between them. The CDR3 sequence is CASSGGVPNYGYTF. Written as DNA, the CDR3 is TGTGCCAGCAGCGGGGGGGTCCCTAACTATGGCTACACCTTC.

The chain employs TRBV7-3 and TRBJ2-4; a possible D gene is TRBD1 (6 bases). The CDR3 is 16 amino acids. The germline CDR1 and CDR2 sequences are SGHTA and FQGTGA. With 2 bases removed from V and 6 bases from J, the gap between germline ends came to 17 bases. CDR3 nucleotides: TGTGCCAGCAGCTTACATGGGGGCGAGGGGTCAAACATTCAGTACTTC. It codes for CASSLHGGEGSNIQYF.

This clone was seen only once. The V gene is TRBV12-3 or TRBV12-4, the J gene TRBJ2-3; 7 bases map to TRBD2. V shed 8 bases and J 4 bases; nucleotides not matched to a gene: 6. This CDR3 is 13 amino acids long. The CDR3 DNA sequence: TGTGCCAGCCGCCCGGGGGGACCAGATACGCAGTATTTT. It specifies CASRPGGPDTQYF.